The 30 T cell receptor beta chains below all came from one sample that was sequenced in a study of blood T cell repertoires in COVID-19. Measured with immunoSEQ multiplex PCR; TCRdb has only the in-frame clones, and not every one. In the table there are around 280,000 clones, around 91% of which are singletons. Sequenced sample: PBMCs or T cells enriched from blood (not recorded which). These receptors were obtained from a woman younger than 35 with acute COVID-19.

This sequence joins TRBV19 and TRBJ1-1, with a tentative D call TRBD1 (5 bases). The CDR3 runs to 15 residues. The V end lost 5 bases, the J end lost 2 bases, and 15 bases lay between the germline ends. Per germline, CDR1 LNHDA and CDR2 SQIVND (reference sequence). The CDR3 DNA is TGTGCCAGTAGTTCCTTGACAGATATTAACACTGAAGCTTTCTTT. Protein sequence: CASSSLTDINTEAFF. The whole variable domain, filled in from reference TRBV19 and TRBJ1-1, reads DGGITQSPKYLFRKEGQNVTLSCEQNLNHDAMYWYRQDPGQGLRLIYYSQIVNDFQKGDIAEGYSVSREKKESFPLTVTSAQKNPTAFYLCASSSLTDINTEAFFGQGTRLTVV.

The gene calls are TRBV12-5 and TRBJ2-3; TRBD2 agrees at 7 bases. This CDR3 has 16 residues. Germline V gene data show CDR1 as LGHNT and CDR2 as FRNRAP. V lost 9 bases and J lost 3; bases outside the gene matches: 15. The CDR3 nucleotides read TGTGCTAGCGATCTGGGGGGGAGTGGTAGGACAGATACGCAGTATTTT. As protein: CASDLGGSGRTDTQYF.

On this clone itself: Other nucleotide sequences from this sample produce the same CDR3. The chain links TRBV6-4 to TRBJ2-1; TRBD2 matches at 12 bases. The CDR3 has 15 residues. CDR1 MRHNA and CDR2 SNTAGT come from the germline V gene. V lost 0 bases and J lost 7; bases outside the gene matches: 1. This chain's CDR3 is CASSDSTSGSNEQFF. As DNA, the CDR3 is TGTGCCAGCAGTGACTCGACTAGCGGGAGTAATGAGCAGTTCTTC.

This clone was counted only a few times. The genes are TRBV11-3 and TRBJ1-1, with D perhaps matching TRBD1 (5 bases). CDR1 is SGHNT and CDR2 is YENEEA in the germline V gene. The CDR3 is 12 amino acids. V gave up 5 bases and J gave up 9 bases, with 13 bases separating them. The DNA of the CDR3 is TGTGCCAGCAGCCTTCAGGGTGGTAAAGCTTTCTTT. Amino acids: CASSLQGGKAFF.

This clone was detected only once. The chain joins TRBV29-1 to TRBJ2-7; 9 nucleotides line up with TRBD1. From germline, CDR1 is SQVTM and CDR2 ANQGSEA. The CDR3 sequence is 16 residues long. The V and J ends lost 1 base and 5 bases, in that order; junction bases with no gene match: 12. This CDR3 reads CSVEGNTGGISDEQYF. The CDR3 DNA reads as TGCAGCGTTGAAGGTAATACAGGGGGCATCAGCGACGAGCAGTACTTC.

The chain is built from TRBV9 and TRBJ2-3, with TRBD2 matching 7 bases. Per germline, CDR1 SGDLS and CDR2 YYNGEE. The CDR3 sequence is 14 residues long. Trimming took 3 bases from V and 2 from J; bases not matched to a gene: 3. CDR3 region: CASSDGGDTDTQYF. The CDR3 nucleotides read TGTGCCAGCAGCGATGGGGGGGACACAGATACGCAGTATTTT.

The chain couples TRBV7-2 to TRBJ2-2, with a weak D call TRBD1 (6 bases). The CDR3 has 15 amino acids. V lost 5 bases, J lost 4 bases, and 14 bases lay in between. Germline V gene lookup returns CDR1 SGHTA and CDR2 FQGNSA. DNA for the CDR3: TGTGCCAGCAGCCAAACAGGGCAGGCCACCGGGGAGCTGTTTTTT. Its translation: CASSQTGQATGELFF.

The chain has TRBV10-3 and TRBJ2-1; the match to TRBD1 covers 7 bases. The CDR3 extends over 16 amino acids. CDR1 ENHRY and CDR2 SYGVKD come from the germline V gene. J was trimmed by 2 bases and V by 0 bases; bases with no gene match: 4. The CDR3 sequence is CAISESGGQAYNEQFF. The CDR3 region has the DNA TGTGCCATCAGTGAGTCCGGTGGACAGGCCTACAATGAGCAGTTCTTC.

V gene TRBV9 combines with J gene TRBJ2-1; 11 positions agree with TRBD2. The V segment lost 2 bases and the J segment 7 bases; nucleotides outside the gene matches: 14. The CDR3 has 18 residues. CDR1 is SGDLS and CDR2 is YYNGEE in the germline V gene. The CDR3, as DNA: TGTGCCAGCAGCGTTACCATCGGGGGACTAGCGGACAAAAATGAGCAGTTCTTC. Translating it yields CASSVTIGGLADKNEQFF.

This chain connects TRBV4-1 to TRBJ1-1; D may be TRBD1 (6 bases). Deletions cut 5 bases from V and 7 bases from J, with 14 bases between. This CDR3 region has 13 residues. The germline gives CDR1 MGHRA, CDR2 YSYEKL. CDR3 nucleotides: TGCGCCAGCAGCGCAACAGGGACCCTTGAAGCTTTCTTT. Translated: CASSATGTLEAFF.

The chain is built from TRBV7-3 and TRBJ2-1, with a tentative D call TRBD2 (5 bases). The germline V and J ends were trimmed by 3 bases and 5 bases, with 8 bases remaining between them. CDR1 is SGHTA, CDR2 FQGTGA, per germline. The CDR3 runs 13 residues. The DNA for the CDR3 is TGTGCCAGCAGCTTCGGGATCAACAATGAGCAGTTCTTC. Translating it yields CASSFGINNEQFF.

In its sample, this clone was seen a few times. The chain joins TRBV6-2 or TRBV6-3 to TRBJ2-5; D may be TRBD1 (8 bases). The CDR3 spans 16 residues. Germline assignment: CDR1 MNHEY and CDR2 SVGEGT. Trimming cost V 2 bases and J 4 bases, with 17 bases left between them. CDR3 in DNA: TGTGCCAGCAGTTACGGGGGGGGGCAGGGGGCAGAGACCCAGTACTTC. It translates to CASSYGGGQGAETQYF.

The V and J genes are TRBV20-1 and TRBJ2-3; a weak D match, TRBD2 (6 bases). In germline, CDR1 is DFQATT, CDR2 SNEGSKA (reference sequence). The CDR3 is 11 amino acids. V was shortened by 6 bases and J by 6 bases, with 10 bases between the two germline ends. Written as DNA, the CDR3 is TGCAGTGCCCCACGGGGGGATACGCAGTATTTT. This encodes CSAPRGDTQYF.

This clone was seen only once. CDR3 region: CASSFGTEVSYEQYF. For the CDR3, the DNA is TGTGCCAGCAGCTTCGGGACAGAGGTCTCCTACGAGCAGTACTTC. The rearrangement uses TRBV5-4 and TRBJ2-7; 7 bases map to TRBD1. The length of the CDR3 is 15 residues. The germline CDR1 and CDR2 sequences are SGHNT and YYREEE (reference sequence). Trimming cost V 2 bases and J 0 bases; bases outside gene matches: 5.

The gene calls are TRBV7-2 and TRBJ2-1; D is perhaps TRBD2 (6 bases). V lost 4 bases to trimming and J lost 3 bases, with 10 bases between them. The length of the CDR3 is 14 residues. Per germline, CDR1 SGHTA and CDR2 FQGNSA. This chain's CDR3 is CASSWASVYNEQFF. The CDR3 DNA is TGTGCCAGCAGCTGGGCTAGCGTCTACAATGAGCAGTTCTTC.

The chain combines TRBV18 with TRBJ2-2, with 12 bases aligning to TRBD2. The CDR3 extends over 17 amino acids. CDR1 and CDR2 from the germline V gene are KGHSH and LQKENI. The J segment lost 4 bases and the V segment lost 3 bases, leaving 6 bases of the junction unmatched. CDR3 protein: CASSPGLAGPGTGELFF. The CDR3 bases are TGTGCCAGCTCACCGGGACTAGCGGGCCCGGGCACCGGGGAGCTGTTTTTT.

The chain carries TRBV18 and TRBJ2-3; D gene unclear. This CDR3 has 14 residues. With 3 bases removed from V and 6 bases from J, the gap between germline ends came to 13 bases. Per germline, CDR1 KGHSH and CDR2 LQKENI. The CDR3 spells CASSPAVRADTQYF. The DNA for the CDR3 is TGTGCCAGCTCACCGGCGGTTCGTGCTGATACGCAGTATTTT.

This chain links TRBV28 with TRBJ2-1; D is perhaps TRBD1 (6 bases). Trimming shortened V by 1 base and J by 8 bases, and 9 bases separated the two germline ends. Germline-derived CDR1 and CDR2 are MDHEN and SYDVKM. The CDR3 runs 13 residues. The CDR3 coding sequence is TGTGCCAGCAGTTTATTACAGGGCTATGAGCAGTTCTTC. Translated, it gives CASSLLQGYEQFF.

This chain uses TRBV28 with TRBJ1-2; D is undetermined. The CDR3 runs to 15 residues. CDR1 is MDHEN and CDR2 is SYDVKM in the germline V gene. The V and J ends lost 1 base and 3 bases respectively, with 12 bases between them. Here the CDR3 DNA reads TGTGCCAGCAGTTTATCCCAGACGGACTACTATGGCTACACCTTC. This codes for CASSLSQTDYYGYTF.

The rearrangement links TRBV12-2 to TRBJ2-1; the D call in the table, TRBD2, was not verified against the DNA. TRBV12-2 is noted as a pseudogene. CDR3 size: 15 residues. The CDR3 sequence: CASRPFRRFDNEQFF. CDR3 coding DNA: TGTGCAAGTCGCCCCTTCCGGAGGTTTGACAATGAGCAGTTCTTC.

The rearrangement joins TRBV7-8 to TRBJ2-7; 8 bases are a match to TRBD2. The germline CDR1 and CDR2 sequences are SGHVS and FQNEAQ. V was clipped by 0 bases and J by 0 bases; unmatched bases: 7. This CDR3 comprises 17 residues. CDR3 nucleotides: TGTGCCAGCAGCTTAGCCGGGGGGGGTCCCCGCTCCTACGAGCAGTACTTC. It is translated as CASSLAGGGPRSYEQYF.

The chain combines TRBV7-9 with TRBJ1-1; no definite D call. V lost 3 bases, J lost 7 bases, and 9 bases lay in between. The CDR3 extends over 12 amino acids. Germline V lookup: CDR1 SEHNR, CDR2 FQNEAQ (reference sequence). The CDR3 nucleotides read TGTGCCAGCAGCTTCGGAGCCAGTGAAGCTTTCTTT. Its protein product is CASSFGASEAFF.

This chain joins TRBV5-5 and TRBJ1-2; D is perhaps TRBD1 (5 bases). The germline gives CDR1 SGHKS, CDR2 YYEKEE (reference sequence). This CDR3 has 14 amino acids. The V end was cut by 5 bases, the J end by 2 bases, with 13 bases between. CDR3: CASSPAEGNYGYTF. In DNA form, the CDR3 reads TGTGCCAGCAGTCCCGCGGAGGGGAACTATGGCTACACCTTC.

This clone was seen just once. The chain couples TRBV4-2 to TRBJ2-7; D is uncertain. The length of the CDR3 is 13 residues. The V and J ends lost 3 bases and 2 bases respectively, with 8 bases between them. CDR1 and CDR2 (germline): LGHNA, YNFKEQ. The chain's CDR3 is CASSQAPTYEQYF. CDR3 sequence (DNA): TGTGCCAGCAGCCAGGCTCCCACCTACGAGCAGTACTTC.

This clone was counted a single time. The V and J genes are TRBV7-2 and TRBJ2-2, with D maybe TRBD2 (6 bases). V lost 5 bases, J lost 7 bases, and 20 bases lay in between. The germline gives CDR1 SGHTA, CDR2 FQGNSA. The CDR3 runs 16 residues. The CDR3 nucleotides read TGTGCCAGCAGCCGTCCGGGACTTCAGTCAAGCGGGGAGCTGTTTTTT. Translating gives CASSRPGLQSSGELFF.

The chain joins TRBV11-2 to TRBJ1-3, with 10 bases lining up with TRBD1. Germline V lookup: CDR1 SGHAT, CDR2 FQNNGV. There are 17 residues in the CDR3. V lost 5 bases and J lost 2; bases outside the gene matches: 9. DNA for the CDR3: TGTGCCAGCAGCCCTACCTCGGACAGGGGGGCTGGAAACACCATATATTTT. Its translation is CASSPTSDRGAGNTIYF.

The chain has TRBV10-1 and TRBJ1-5, with D unresolved. The germline V gene has CDR1 WNHNN and CDR2 SYGVQD (reference sequence). CDR3 length equals 15 residues. Deletions cut 4 bases from V and 0 bases from J, with 10 bases between. The CDR3 spells CASSGTGYSNQPQHF. CDR3 nucleotide sequence: TGCGCCAGCAGTGGTACGGGGTATAGCAATCAGCCCCAGCATTTT.

The chain couples TRBV19 to TRBJ2-1; D remains ambiguous. The CDR3 has 14 amino acids. The V end was cut by 4 bases, the J end by 0 bases, with 7 bases between. Germline V gene sequence: CDR1 LNHDA, CDR2 SQIVND (reference sequence). DNA for the CDR3: TGTGCCAGTAGTAAAGAGAGCTCCTACAATGAGCAGTTCTTC. Its translation: CASSKESSYNEQFF.

This chain connects TRBV5-6 to TRBJ1-1, with D possibly TRBD1 on 5 matching bases. The germline CDR1 and CDR2 sequences are SGHDT and YYEEEE. The CDR3 contains 15 residues. V lost 5 bases to trimming and J lost 1 base, with 15 bases between them. The CDR3 region is CASRSGGGPNTEAFF. The CDR3 coding sequence is TGTGCCAGCAGGAGCGGGGGAGGGCCGAACACTGAAGCTTTCTTT.

J is TRBJ2-7 and V is TRBV6-6, with 10 positions matching TRBD2. V dropped 6 bases and J dropped 4; count of bases not matched to a gene: 9. Germline V gene lookup returns CDR1 MNHNY and CDR2 SVGAGI (reference sequence). The CDR3 has 15 amino acids. CDR3 nucleotide sequence: TGTGCCAGCAGCACACTAGCGGGAATTTCTTACGAGCAGTACTTC. It is translated as CASSTLAGISYEQYF.